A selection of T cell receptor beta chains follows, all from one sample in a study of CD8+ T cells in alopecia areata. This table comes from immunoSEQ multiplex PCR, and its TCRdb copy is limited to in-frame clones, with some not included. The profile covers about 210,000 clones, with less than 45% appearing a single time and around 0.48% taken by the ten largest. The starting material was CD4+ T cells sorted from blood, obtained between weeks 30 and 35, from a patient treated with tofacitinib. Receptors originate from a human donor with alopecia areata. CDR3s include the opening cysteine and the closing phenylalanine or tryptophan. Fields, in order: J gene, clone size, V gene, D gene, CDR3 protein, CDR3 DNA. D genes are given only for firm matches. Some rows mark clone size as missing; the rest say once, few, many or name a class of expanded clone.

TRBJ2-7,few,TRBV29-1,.,CSAPPGVGYEQYF,TGCAGCGCCCCACCCGGGGTTGGCTACGAGCAGTACTTC
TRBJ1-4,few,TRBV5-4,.,CASSLGRQTSNEKLFF,TGTGCCAGCAGCTTGGGGAGGCAGACATCTAATGAAAAACTGTTTTTT
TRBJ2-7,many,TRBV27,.,CASSYGGRATYEQYF,TGTGCCAGCAGTTATGGAGGGAGAGCAACCTACGAGCAGTACTTC
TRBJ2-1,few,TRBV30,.,CAWRGQSSYNEQFF,TGTGCCTGGAGGGGTCAGAGCTCCTACAATGAGCAGTTCTTC
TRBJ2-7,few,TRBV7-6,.,CASSLDAGYSYEQYF,TGTGCCAGCAGCTTAGACGCAGGTTACTCCTACGAGCAGTACTTC
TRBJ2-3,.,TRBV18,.,CASSPPGAQRTDTQYF,TGTGCCAGCTCACCACCGGGGGCGCAAAGGACAGATACGCAGTATTTT
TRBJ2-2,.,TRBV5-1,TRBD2,CASRKSGTSGPVGELFF,TGCGCCAGCAGAAAAAGCGGGACTAGCGGACCGGTTGGGGAGCTGTTTTTT
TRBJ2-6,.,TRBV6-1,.,CASSDRGATSGANVLTF,TGTGCCAGCAGTGACCGAGGTGCCACCTCTGGGGCCAACGTCCTGACTTTC
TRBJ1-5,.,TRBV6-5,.,CASSLSRAGNQPQHF,TGTGCCAGCAGCCTCTCCAGGGCCGGCAATCAGCCCCAGCATTTT
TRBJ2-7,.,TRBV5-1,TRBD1,CASSLEGASYEQYF,TGCGCCAGCAGCTTGGAGGGGGCATCCTACGAGCAGTACTTC
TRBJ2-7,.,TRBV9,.,CASSVAGLSYEQYF,TGTGCCAGCAGCGTGGCCGGGCTCTCCTACGAGCAGTACTTC
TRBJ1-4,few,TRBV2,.,CASSEGRGSEKLFF,TGTGCCAGCAGTGAGGGGCGCGGGTCTGAAAAACTGTTTTTT
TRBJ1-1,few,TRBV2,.,CASDVNAEAFF,TGTGCCAGCGACGTTAACGCTGAAGCTTTCTTT
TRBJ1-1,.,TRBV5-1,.,CASSFSDTEAFF,TGCGCCAGCAGCTTTTCAGACACTGAAGCTTTCTTT
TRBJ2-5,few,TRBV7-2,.,CASSFNTAGHWETQYF,TGTGCCAGCAGCTTTAATACCGCGGGTCATTGGGAGACCCAGTACTTC
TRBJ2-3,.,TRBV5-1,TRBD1,CASSLARTGLTDTQYF,TGCGCCAGCAGCTTGGCCCGGACAGGCCTCACAGATACGCAGTATTTT
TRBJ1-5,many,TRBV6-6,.,CASSPVGGAIQPQHF,TGTGCCAGCAGTCCGGTTGGGGGGGCGATTCAGCCCCAGCATTTT
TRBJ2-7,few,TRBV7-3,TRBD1,CASSFTGGPYEQYF,TGTGCCAGCAGCTTTACAGGGGGCCCCTACGAGCAGTACTTC
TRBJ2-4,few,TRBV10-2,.,CASSDKNIQYF,TGCGCCAGCAGTGATAAAAACATTCAGTACTTC
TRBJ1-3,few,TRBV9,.,CASSLQQGTGNTIYF,TGTGCCAGCAGCCTACAACAGGGAACTGGAAACACCATATATTTT
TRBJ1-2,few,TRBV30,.,CAWNQGLTNYGYTF,TGTGCCTGGAATCAGGGACTCACTAACTATGGCTACACCTTC
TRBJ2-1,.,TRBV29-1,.,CSVEALYYNEQFF,TGCAGCGTTGAAGCGCTTTACTACAATGAGCAGTTCTTC
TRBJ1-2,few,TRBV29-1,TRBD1,CSASQGAGGYTF,TGCAGCGCCTCCCAGGGGGCAGGTGGCTACACCTTC
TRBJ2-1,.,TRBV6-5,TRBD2,CASSYPTSGRHNEQFF,TGTGCCAGCAGTTACCCGACTAGCGGGAGACACAATGAGCAGTTCTTC
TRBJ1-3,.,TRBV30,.,CAWTPGDSSSGNTIYF,TGTGCCTGGACTCCCGGGGACTCAAGCTCTGGAAACACCATATATTTT
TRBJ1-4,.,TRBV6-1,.,CASTDGSTNEKLFF,TGTGCCAGCACCGACGGTTCAACTAATGAAAAACTGTTTTTT
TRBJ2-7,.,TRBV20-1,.,CSARGPYEQYF,TGCAGTGCTAGAGGGCCCTACGAGCAGTACTTC
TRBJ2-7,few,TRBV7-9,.,CASSSLTGAYEQYF,TGTGCCAGCAGCTCACTGACAGGCGCCTACGAGCAGTACTTC
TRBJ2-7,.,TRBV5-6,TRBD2,CASSVLAGLSMQQYF,TGTGCCAGCAGCGTACTAGCGGGACTGTCTATGCAGCAGTACTTC
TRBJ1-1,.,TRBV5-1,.,CASSLARGIDTEAFF,TGCGCCAGCAGCTTGGCTCGGGGAATTGACACTGAAGCTTTCTTT
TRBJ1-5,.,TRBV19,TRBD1,CASSSRQGGNQPQHF,TGTGCCAGTAGTTCCCGACAGGGGGGCAATCAGCCCCAGCATTTT
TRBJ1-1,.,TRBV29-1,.,CSVDPDLGFF,TGCAGCGTTGATCCCGATTTAGGTTTCTTT
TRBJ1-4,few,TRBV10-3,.,CAISDSYNEKLFF,TGTGCCATCAGCGACAGTTATAATGAAAAACTGTTTTTT
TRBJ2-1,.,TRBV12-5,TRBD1,CASGQTGINEQFF,TGTGCTAGTGGCCAGACAGGGATCAATGAGCAGTTCTTC
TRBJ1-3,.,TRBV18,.,CASSPLDSSNTIYF,TGTGCCAGCTCACCACTGGACAGTTCAAACACCATATATTTT
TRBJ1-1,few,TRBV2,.,CASSVSHRVNTEAFF,TGTGCCAGCAGTGTTTCACACAGGGTGAACACTGAAGCTTTCTTT
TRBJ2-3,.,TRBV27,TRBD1,CASSPNRGLVADTQYF,TGTGCCAGCAGTCCAAACAGGGGTTTGGTCGCAGATACGCAGTATTTT
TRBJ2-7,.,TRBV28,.,CASSRGGSEQGEQYF,TGTGCCAGCAGCCGTGGCGGGTCGGAGCAGGGCGAGCAGTACTTC
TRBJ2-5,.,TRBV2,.,CASMYQETQYF,TGTGCCAGCATGTACCAAGAGACCCAGTACTTC
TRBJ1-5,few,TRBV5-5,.,CASRNTGSGNQPQHF,TGTGCCAGCAGGAATACAGGGTCGGGCAATCAGCCCCAGCATTTT
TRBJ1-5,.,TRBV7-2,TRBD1,CASSHRDRGQPQHF,TGTGCCAGCAGCCACCGGGACAGGGGTCAGCCCCAGCATTTT
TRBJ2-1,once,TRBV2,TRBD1,CASSLQGALYNEQFF,TGTGCCAGCAGTCTACAGGGGGCCCTTTACAATGAGCAGTTCTTC
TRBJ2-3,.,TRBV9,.,CASSVGNSGSTDTQYF,TGTGCCAGCAGCGTAGGCAATAGCGGTTCCACAGATACGCAGTATTTT
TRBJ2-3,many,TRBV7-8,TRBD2,CASSRSSGGQADTQYF,TGTGCCAGCAGCCGATCTAGCGGGGGGCAGGCAGATACGCAGTATTTT
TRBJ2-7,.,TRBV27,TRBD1,CASSSFGTGKYEQYF,TGTGCCAGCAGTTCCTTCGGGACAGGAAAATACGAGCAGTACTTC
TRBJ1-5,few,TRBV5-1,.,CASSLGTGNQPQHF,TGCGCCAGCAGCTTGGGGACGGGCAATCAGCCCCAGCATTTT
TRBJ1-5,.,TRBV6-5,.,CASSYDQYSNQPQHF,TGTGCCAGCAGTTACGACCAGTATAGCAATCAGCCCCAGCATTTT
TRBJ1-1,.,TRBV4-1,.,CASSQEGRTVNTEAFF,TGCGCCAGCAGCCAAGAAGGTCGGACAGTGAACACTGAAGCTTTCTTT
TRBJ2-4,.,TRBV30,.,CAWSSLFGEEKNIQYF,TGTGCCTGGAGTTCTTTATTTGGGGAGGAGAAAAACATTCAGTACTTC
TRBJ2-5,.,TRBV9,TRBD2,CASSPSGYQETQYF,TGTGCCAGCAGCCCTAGCGGGTACCAAGAGACCCAGTACTTC
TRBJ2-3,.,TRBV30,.,CAWSALGVQGDTQYF,TGTGCCTGGAGTGCGTTGGGAGTACAGGGAGATACGCAGTATTTT